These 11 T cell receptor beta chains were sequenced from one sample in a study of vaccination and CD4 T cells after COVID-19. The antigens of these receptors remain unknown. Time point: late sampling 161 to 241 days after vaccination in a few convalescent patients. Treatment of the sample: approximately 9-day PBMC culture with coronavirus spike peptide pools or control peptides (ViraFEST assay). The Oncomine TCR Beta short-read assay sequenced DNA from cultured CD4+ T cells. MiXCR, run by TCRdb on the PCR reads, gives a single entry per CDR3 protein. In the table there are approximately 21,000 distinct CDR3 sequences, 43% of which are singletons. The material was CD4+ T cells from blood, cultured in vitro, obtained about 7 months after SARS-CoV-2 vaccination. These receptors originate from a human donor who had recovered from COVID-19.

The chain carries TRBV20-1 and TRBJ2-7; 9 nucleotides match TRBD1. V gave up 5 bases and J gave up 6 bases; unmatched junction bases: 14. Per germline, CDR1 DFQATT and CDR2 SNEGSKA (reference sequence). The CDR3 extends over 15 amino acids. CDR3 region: CSALLPGQGRGEQYF. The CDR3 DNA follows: TGCAGTGCTCTGTTACCTGGACAGGGGAGGGGCGAGCAGTACTTC.

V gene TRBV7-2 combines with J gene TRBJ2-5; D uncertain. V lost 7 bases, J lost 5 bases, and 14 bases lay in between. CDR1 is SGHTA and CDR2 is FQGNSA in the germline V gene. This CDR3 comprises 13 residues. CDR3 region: CASTKSVLETQYF. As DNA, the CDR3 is TGTGCCAGCACCAAGAGCGTACTGGAGACCCAGTACTTC.

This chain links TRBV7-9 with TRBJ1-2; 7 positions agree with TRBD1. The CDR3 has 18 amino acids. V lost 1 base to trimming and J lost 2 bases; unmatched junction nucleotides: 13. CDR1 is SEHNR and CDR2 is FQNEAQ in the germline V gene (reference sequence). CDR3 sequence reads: CASSLGWKGATNNYGYTF. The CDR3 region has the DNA TGTGCCAGCAGCTTAGGGTGGAAGGGGGCGACGAACAACTATGGCTACACCTTC.

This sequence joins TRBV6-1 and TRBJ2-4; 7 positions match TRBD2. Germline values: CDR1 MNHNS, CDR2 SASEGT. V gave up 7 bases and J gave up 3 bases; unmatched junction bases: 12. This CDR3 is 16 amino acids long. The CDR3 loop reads CASTRGGSLVKNIQYF. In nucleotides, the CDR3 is TGTGCCAGCACGCGGGGAGGGTCATTGGTCAAAAACATTCAGTACTTC.

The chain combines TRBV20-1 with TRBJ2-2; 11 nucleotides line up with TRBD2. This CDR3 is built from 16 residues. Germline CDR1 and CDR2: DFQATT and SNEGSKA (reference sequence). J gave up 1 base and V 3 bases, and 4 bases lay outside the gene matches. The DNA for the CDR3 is TGCAGTGCTAGGGCTAGCGGGAGGTTGAACACCGGGGAGCTGTTTTTT. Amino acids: CSARASGRLNTGELFF.

The chain's CDR3 is CASSPRDRGDSPLHF. CDR3 nucleotide sequence: TGTGCCAGCAGCCCTCGGGACAGGGGAGATTCACCCCTCCACTTT. This chain uses TRBV7-8 with TRBJ1-6; 10 positions agree with TRBD1. CDR1 and CDR2 (germline): SGHVS, FQNEAQ. CDR3 length: 15 amino acids. V dropped 5 bases and J dropped 8; count of bases not matched to a gene: 6.

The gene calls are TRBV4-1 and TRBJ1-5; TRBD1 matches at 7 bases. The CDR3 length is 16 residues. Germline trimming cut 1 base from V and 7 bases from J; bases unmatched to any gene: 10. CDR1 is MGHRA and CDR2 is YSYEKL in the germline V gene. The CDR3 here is CASSQAGGQINQPQHF. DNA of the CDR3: TGCGCCAGCAGCCAAGCAGGGGGTCAGATCAACCAGCCCCAGCATTTT.

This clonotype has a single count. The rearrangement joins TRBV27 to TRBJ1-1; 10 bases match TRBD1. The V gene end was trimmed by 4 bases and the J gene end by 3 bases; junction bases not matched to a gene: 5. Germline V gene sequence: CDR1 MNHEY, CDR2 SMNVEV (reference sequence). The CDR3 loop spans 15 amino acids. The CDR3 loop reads CASSSRGTGDTEAFF. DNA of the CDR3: TGTGCCAGCAGTTCTAGGGGGACAGGGGACACTGAAGCTTTCTTT.

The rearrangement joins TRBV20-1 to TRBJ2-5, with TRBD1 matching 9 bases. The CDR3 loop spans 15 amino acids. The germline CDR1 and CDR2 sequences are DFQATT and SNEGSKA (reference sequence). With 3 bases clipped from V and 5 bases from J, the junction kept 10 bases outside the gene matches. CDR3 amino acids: CSASRTGDLLETQYF. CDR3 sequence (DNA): TGCAGTGCTAGTAGGACAGGGGATTTATTGGAGACCCAGTACTTC.

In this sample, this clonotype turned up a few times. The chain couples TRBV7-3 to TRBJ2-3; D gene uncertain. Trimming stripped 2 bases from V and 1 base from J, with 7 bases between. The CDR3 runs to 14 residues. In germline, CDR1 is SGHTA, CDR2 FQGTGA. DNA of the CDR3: TGTGCCAGCAGCTTATTTGGCGGCACAGATACGCAGTATTTT. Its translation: CASSLFGGTDTQYF.

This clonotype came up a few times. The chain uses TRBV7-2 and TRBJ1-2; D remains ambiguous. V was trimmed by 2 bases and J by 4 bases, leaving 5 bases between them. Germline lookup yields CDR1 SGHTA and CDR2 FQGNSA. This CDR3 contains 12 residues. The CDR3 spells CASSLSSYGYTF. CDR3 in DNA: TGTGCCAGCAGCTTAAGCAGCTATGGCTACACCTTC.